This is a list of T cell receptor beta chains from one sample in a study of T cell repertoires in cytomegalovirus infection. TCRdb reprocessed the reads via MiXCR and lists one record per CDR3 protein. Here the sample spans about 310,000 distinct CDR3 sequences, approximately 10% being singletons. The sequencing sample was made of PBMCs. The receptors shown here come from a human donor in good health (CMV status not recorded). Some clones in this sample may be carry-over from other donors' samples. Each CDR3 is given with its conserved first and last residue. Fields, in order: clone size, J gene, V gene, D gene, CDR3 DNA, CDR3 protein. A D gene is named only where the DNA matches it firmly. Size tells how often a clone was seen (once, few, many) or the class of an expanded clone, and some rows leave it out.

>many|TRBJ2-5|TRBV7-9|NA
TGTGCCAGCAGCTTACCCAGACAGGAAAAACAAGAGACCCAGTACTTC
CASSLPRQEKQETQYF
>many|TRBJ2-1|TRBV20-1|NA
TGCAGTGCTACCATAATCGGTCGCACCCTTTGGGGGAATGAGCAGTTCTTC
CSATIIGRTLWGNEQFF
>many|TRBJ1-3|TRBV14|NA
TGTGCCAGCACATTACAAAGCTCTGGAAACACCATATATTTT
CASTLQSSGNTIYF
>many|TRBJ1-1|TRBV7-9|TRBD1
TGTGCCAGCAGCCTAACACAGGGGGAGAACACTGAAGCTTTCTTT
CASSLTQGENTEAFF
>few|TRBJ2-3|TRBV5-1|NA
TGCGCCAGCAGCTTGGGACAGCCAACTAGCACAGATACGCAGTATTTT
CASSLGQPTSTDTQYF
>NA|TRBJ1-1|TRBV6-2/TRBV6-3|NA
TGTGCCACGCAGGGGATCATGAACACTGAAGCTTTCTTT
CATQGIMNTEAFF
>few|TRBJ2-1|TRBV14|NA
TGTGCCAGCAGCCGCCTGTTTGAGCAGTTCTTC
CASSRLFEQFF
>many|TRBJ2-6|TRBV12-3/TRBV12-4|TRBD1
TGTGCCAGCAGGCGTACAGGGGACGGGGCCAACGTCCTGACTTTC
CASRRTGDGANVLTF
>few|TRBJ2-1|TRBV20-1|NA
TGCAGTGCTAGAGGCTCCCGAGGTGAGCAGTTCTTC
CSARGSRGEQFF
>many|TRBJ2-1|TRBV7-2|NA
TGTGCCAGCAGCTTAGTGGCCAGTCTTTACAATGAGCAGTTCTTC
CASSLVASLYNEQFF
>many|TRBJ2-1|TRBV19|TRBD2
TGTGCCAGTAGTCCCGGACTAGCGGGGTCGAATGAGCAGTTCTTC
CASSPGLAGSNEQFF
>many|TRBJ2-7|TRBV2|NA
TGTGCCAGCAGTGAATGGGTGGAGCAGTACTTC
CASSEWVEQYF
>many|TRBJ2-2|TRBV6-5|TRBD2
TGTGCCAGCAGTTATTTAGGACGGGGGGCGAACACCGGGGAGCTGTTTTTT
CASSYLGRGANTGELFF
>many|TRBJ2-2|TRBV28|NA
TGTGCCAGCAGGAGGAGGGCAGGGGTCAACACCGGGGAGCTGTTTTTT
CASRRRAGVNTGELFF
>many|TRBJ1-5|TRBV19|NA
TGTGCCAGTAGTATGGTGTCGGGTAAGGGTTGGGATCAGCCCCAGCATTTT
CASSMVSGKGWDQPQHF
>many|TRBJ2-1|TRBV7-8|NA
TGTGCCAGCAGCCCAACTTCCTTAGGTGCTTCCTACAATGAGCAGTTCTTC
CASSPTSLGASYNEQFF
>NA|TRBJ1-2|TRBV19|NA
TGTGCCAGTAGTATCTTAAACTATGGCTACACCTTC
CASSILNYGYTF
>few|TRBJ2-1|TRBV9|TRBD2
TGTGCCAGCAGCGTAGGGCTAGCGGGGGTTCACAATGAGCAGTTCTTC
CASSVGLAGVHNEQFF
>many|TRBJ1-4|TRBV7-2|NA
TGTGCCAGCAGCCGGGGGCATAATGAAAAACTGTTTTTT
CASSRGHNEKLFF
>many|TRBJ2-5|TRBV10-3|NA
TGTGCCATCAGGACAGGAAAACAAGAGACCCAGTACTTC
CAIRTGKQETQYF
>many|TRBJ2-1|TRBV7-7|NA
TGTGCTAGCAGCTTGTTCCCCTCGGACAATGAGCAGTTCTTC
CASSLFPSDNEQFF
>many|TRBJ1-1|TRBV7-9|NA
TGTGCCAGCAGCCCGGACGGGGTATTGAACACTGAAGCTTTCTTT
CASSPDGVLNTEAFF
>many|TRBJ1-1|TRBV10-3|NA
TGTGCCATCAGTGATCGGGATTCTGAAGCTTTCTTT
CAISDRDSEAFF
>NA|TRBJ1-2|TRBV14|NA
TGTGCCAGCAGCCAGATGGCTACGGGCTACACCTTC
CASSQMATGYTF
>many|TRBJ2-4|TRBV5-1|NA
TGCGCCAGCAGCCTGGAAGGACAGCAGCAGAGCATTCAGTACTTC
CASSLEGQQQSIQYF
>few|TRBJ2-5|TRBV20-1|TRBD2
TGCAGTGCTAGGGGACTAGCGGGCCAAGAGACCCAGTACTTC
CSARGLAGQETQYF
>many|TRBJ2-5|TRBV18|TRBD1
TGTGCCAGCTCACCGGACAGGCCCCAACAAGAGACCCAGTACTTC
CASSPDRPQQETQYF
>NA|TRBJ2-7|TRBV10-3|NA
TGTGCCATCAGTGATGGTAGGGGGGCCTACGAGCAGTACTTC
CAISDGRGAYEQYF
>many|TRBJ2-4|TRBV7-2|NA
TGTGCCAGCAGCTCTCAGAGGGGTGGCAAAAACATTCAGTACTTC
CASSSQRGGKNIQYF
>many|TRBJ2-1|TRBV7-2|TRBD2
TGTGCCAGCAGCTTAGCGCTCCTAGCGGGGGGTTATGAGCAGTTCTTC
CASSLALLAGGYEQFF
>NA|TRBJ2-1|TRBV6-1|NA
TGTGCCACCAAGACCCAATCCTACAATGAGCAGTTCTTC
CATKTQSYNEQFF
>many|TRBJ1-6|TRBV2|TRBD1
TGTGCCAGCAGAGGGCCGACAGGGCCAAATTCACCCCTCCACTTT
CASRGPTGPNSPLHF
>many|TRBJ2-1|TRBV7-3|NA
TGTGCCAGCAGTAAAAGAGTAAACATAATGGCCGCCTACAATGAGCAGTTCTTC
CASSKRVNIMAAYNEQFF
>NA|TRBJ2-1|TRBV12-3/TRBV12-4|NA
TGTGCCAGCAGGCTAACTAGTCCCTATGAGCAGTTCTTC
CASRLTSPYEQFF
>many|TRBJ2-2|TRBV6-2/TRBV6-3|NA
TGTGCCAGCAAAGCAGGGTACACCGGGGAGCTGTTTTTT
CASKAGYTGELFF
>few|TRBJ1-5|TRBV19|TRBD1
TGTGCCAGTATAAGTAGGACAGGGGTCAATCAGCCCCAGCATTTT
CASISRTGVNQPQHF
>few|TRBJ2-2|TRBV3-1|NA
TGTGCCAGCAGCCAAGATCCAGGAGGGGGGGCGACCGGGGAGCTGTTTTTT
CASSQDPGGGATGELFF
>many|TRBJ2-7|TRBV12-3/TRBV12-4|TRBD1
TGTGCCACCAAACCACCCGGGACAGGGGGCATCTACGAGCAGTACTTC
CATKPPGTGGIYEQYF
>many|TRBJ2-6|TRBV7-2|NA
TGTGCCAGCAGCTTATGGGGGTCGGGCGCATCTGGGGCCAACGTCCTGACTTTC
CASSLWGSGASGANVLTF
>few|TRBJ2-1|TRBV15|NA
TGTGCCACCAGCTCCCGAGTTGGTCAGGGATACAATGAGCAGTTCTTC
CATSSRVGQGYNEQFF
>many|TRBJ1-5|TRBV20-1|NA
TGCAGTGCTCGATCAAACAGGGTCCAGCCCCAGCATTTT
CSARSNRVQPQHF
>NA|TRBJ1-3|TRBV6-2/TRBV6-3|NA
TGTGCCAGCAGTTTCGCGAAGAGTACCGGAAACACCATATATTTT
CASSFAKSTGNTIYF
>NA|TRBJ2-2|TRBV10-1|NA
TGCGCCAGCAGTGGTAACCTGCCCGGGGAGCTGTTTTTT
CASSGNLPGELFF
>few|TRBJ1-2|TRBV20-1|NA
TGCAGTGCTAGAGTTATGGGGAGCTATGGCTACACCTTC
CSARVMGSYGYTF
>many|TRBJ2-3|TRBV15|TRBD2
TGTGCCACCAGCACTGTGGGAGGGCCCACAGATACGCAGTATTTT
CATSTVGGPTDTQYF
>many|TRBJ1-2|TRBV2|NA
TGTGCCAGCAGTGAAGGAAGCAGGGGTGACTATGGCTACACCTTC
CASSEGSRGDYGYTF
>many|TRBJ2-5|TRBV7-3|NA
TGTGCCAGCAGCGTAGGATCGGGAAGGGGATCTGGAGAGACCCAGTACTTC
CASSVGSGRGSGETQYF
>NA|TRBJ2-2|TRBV6-6|TRBD1
TGTGCCAGCAGTCCGAGGAGATGGCAGGGGGTGAGCGATGTATTGGCGACGAACACCGGGGAGCTGTTTTTT
CASSPRRWQGVSDVLATNTGELFF
>NA|TRBJ2-7|TRBV28|NA
TGTGCCAGCAGTTCTTTGGGGGGATCGGCCTACGAGCAGTACTTC
CASSSLGGSAYEQYF
>many|TRBJ2-3|TRBV25-1|NA
TGTGCCAGCAGTGAATATACAGCGGGTTTCACAGATACGCAGTATTTT
CASSEYTAGFTDTQYF
>many|TRBJ2-3|TRBV20-1|NA
TGCAGTGCTAGAGATCCAGGCGAGTCCACAGATACGCAGTATTTT
CSARDPGESTDTQYF
>NA|TRBJ1-2|TRBV20-1|TRBD1
TGCAGTGCTAGAACTGGGACAGGGGGAGGCTACACCTTC
CSARTGTGGGYTF
>NA|TRBJ2-3|TRBV29-1|NA
TGCAGCGTTGAACCGGGGGCAGATACGCAGTATTTT
CSVEPGADTQYF
>few|TRBJ2-5|TRBV20-1|TRBD2
TGCAGTGCTAGAGGCCTAGCGGGAGGAGAGACCCAGTACTTC
CSARGLAGGETQYF
>few|TRBJ2-1|TRBV10-1|TRBD2
TGCGCCAGCAGCGCCGGACTAGCGAGGTTGGAGTTCAATGAGCAGTTCTTC
CASSAGLARLEFNEQFF
>many|TRBJ2-3|TRBV5-6|NA
TGTGCCAGCAGCTTAAGATCAGGGAGCACAGATACGCAGTATTTT
CASSLRSGSTDTQYF
>many|TRBJ1-2|TRBV20-1|TRBD1
TGCAGTGCTTCGACCGACCACAGGGGTAGGGGCTACACCTTC
CSASTDHRGRGYTF
>many|TRBJ2-5|TRBV7-9|TRBD1
TGTGCCAGCAGCCGGGACAGGCCTCAAGAGACCCAGTACTTC
CASSRDRPQETQYF
>many|TRBJ1-5|TRBV7-2|TRBD1
TGTGCCAGCAGCTTATCGGGACAGGGGGGCTTCAATCAGCCCCAGCATTTT
CASSLSGQGGFNQPQHF
>many|TRBJ2-3|TRBV11-3|TRBD2
TGTGCCAGCAGCTCTCGGGACTACGCCACAGATACGCAGTATTTT
CASSSRDYATDTQYF